Shown below are 11 T cell receptor beta chains from a single sample sequenced in a study of molecular identifiers for immune sequencing clone quantification. TCRdb independently ran MiXCR on the PCR reads; one entry per CDR3 protein. The sample carries around 300,000 distinct CDR3 sequences, 24% recorded once. The sequencing sample was made of naive CD8+ T cells from blood, with Jurkat cell RNA spiked in. Documented subset: FACS-sorted CD8+CD4-CCR7+CD45RA+ naive T cells. These receptor sequences come from a human donor in good health. Some libraries in this study had Jurkat cell RNA spiked in.

This chain connects TRBV30 to TRBJ1-4; D possibly corresponds to TRBD1 (5 bases). Trimming took off 1 base at V and 0 bases at J, with 21 bases between the two ends. The CDR3 contains 19 residues. Germline V lookup: CDR1 GTSNPN, CDR2 SVGIG (reference sequence). CDR3 DNA sequence: TGTGCCTGGAGTGGGACGGACATCCATGGGGCTGCAACTAATGAAAAACTGTTTTTT. Residues: CAWSGTDIHGAATNEKLFF.

This clonotype was counted a few times. The CDR3: CASGLTDTLAKNIQYF. For the CDR3, the DNA is TGTGCCAGCGGCTTGACAGATACCCTAGCCAAAAACATTCAGTACTTC. This chain joins TRBV6-2 or TRBV6-3 and TRBJ2-4; D is perhaps TRBD1 (5 bases). In germline, CDR1 is MNHEY, CDR2 SVGEGT. This CDR3 is 16 amino acids long. Trimming cost V 8 bases and J 0 bases, with 17 bases left between them.

In its sample, this clonotype was seen many times. The CDR3 reads CATSDRQFPRAFF. Here the CDR3 DNA reads TGTGCCACCAGTGACCGACAGTTCCCGAGGGCTTTCTTT. This chain connects TRBV24-1 to TRBJ1-1; maybe TRBD1 (5 bases). This CDR3 is 13 amino acids long. Germline V lookup: CDR1 KGHDR, CDR2 SFDVKD. Trimming took 4 bases from V and 11 from J, leaving 16 bases between them.

V gene TRBV5-6 combines with J gene TRBJ1-3; D call uncertain. The CDR3 loop spans 14 amino acids. The V and J ends lost 2 bases and 3 bases respectively, with 9 bases between them. CDR1 and CDR2 from the germline V gene are SGHDT and YYEEEE. CDR3 coding DNA: TGTGCCAGCAGCTTTACATCGGTTGGAAACACCATATATTTT. Its protein is CASSFTSVGNTIYF.

This clonotype came up a few times. This sequence joins TRBV9 and TRBJ2-1, with 7 bases fitting TRBD2. Trimming removed 0 bases from V and 7 bases from J; junction bases left unmatched: 7. The V gene's germline CDR1 is SGDLS and CDR2 YYNGEE. The CDR3 has 15 amino acids. The CDR3 here is CASSVEGGSRNEQFF. The CDR3 nucleotides are TGTGCCAGCAGCGTAGAAGGCGGGAGTAGGAATGAGCAGTTCTTC. The whole variable domain, filled in from reference TRBV9 and TRBJ2-1, reads DSGVTQTPKHLITATGQRVTLRCSPRSGDLSVYWYQQSLDQGLQFLIQYYNGEERAKGNILERFSAQQFPDLHSELNLSSLELGDSALYFCASSVEGGSRNEQFFGPGTRLTVL.

The chain is built from TRBV11-2 and TRBJ2-3; 12 bases match TRBD2. Germline trimming cut 1 base from V and 0 bases from J; bases unmatched to any gene: 11. The CDR3 sequence is 20 residues long. Germline CDR1 reads SGHAT; CDR2 reads FQNNGV. For the CDR3, the DNA is TGTGCCAGCAGCTTAGTTGGGACTAGCGGGCCCCACGGTAGCACAGATACGCAGTATTTT. Encoded protein: CASSLVGTSGPHGSTDTQYF.

This chain links TRBV5-1 with TRBJ2-1, with 7 bases aligning to TRBD1. The CDR3 is 13 amino acids. Trimming at V came to 4 bases and at J to 6 bases, leaving 4 bases not matched to a gene. The germline CDR1 and CDR2 sequences are SGHRS and YFSETQ. CDR3 protein: CASSIDRANEQFF. The DNA for the CDR3 is TGCGCCAGCAGCATAGACAGGGCCAATGAGCAGTTCTTC.

This clonotype occurred many times. The rearrangement uses TRBV28 and TRBJ2-3; 10 bases are a match to TRBD2. In germline, CDR1 is MDHEN, CDR2 SYDVKM. The CDR3 totals 19 residues. The ends lost 3 bases at V and 4 bases at J; junction bases unmatched: 16. The CDR3 region has the DNA TGTGCCAGCAGTTTTAGGACCGTCCTAGCGGGAGTCCTGGCAGATACGCAGTATTTT. Translation gives CASSFRTVLAGVLADTQYF.

This clonotype was recorded a few times. The chain links TRBV12-3 or TRBV12-4 to TRBJ1-2; 8 bases map to TRBD1. The CDR3 runs 14 residues. After removal of 3 bases from V and 4 bases from J, the junction contained 4 bases not matched to a gene. The CDR3 sequence is CASSFQGAIYGYTF. The CDR3 DNA follows: TGTGCCAGCAGTTTTCAGGGGGCTATCTATGGCTACACCTTC.

Of note for this clonotype: A read error may be the cause here, since a much bigger clone is one base away. V usage is TRBV6-5 and J usage is TRBJ2-1; 7 nucleotides line up with TRBD1. The length of the CDR3 is 16 residues. The J segment lost 5 bases and the V segment lost 2 bases, leaving 9 bases of the junction unmatched. Germline CDR1 and CDR2: MNHEY and SVGAGI. CDR3 in amino acids: CASSYTTGIDHNEQFF. The CDR3 nucleotides read TGTGCCAGCAGTTACACGACAGGGATTGATCACAATGAGCAGTTCTTC.

About this clonotype: This may come from a read error, since a much larger clone is one base off. The chain links TRBV7-2 to TRBJ2-3, with 11 bases aligning to TRBD1. The CDR3 runs 16 residues. The germline gives CDR1 SGHTA, CDR2 FQGNSA. CDR3 nucleotide sequence: TGTGCCAGCAGCTCCAGGACAGGGGGCGTAACAGATACGCAGTGTTTT. Residues: CASSSRTGGVTDTQCF.